The 32 T cell receptor beta chains given below trace back to one sample, sequenced in a study of T cell responses to AZD1222 COVID-19 vaccine. Only in-frame clones appear in the TCRdb table, and some are missing; sequencing was by immunoSEQ multiplex PCR. The sample contains 120,000 or so clones, approximately 90% of which appear only once. Sequencing was performed on peripheral blood, taken on day 0 of AZD1222 vaccination. These receptor sequences come from an adult in good health.

This clone was observed once. The rearrangement joins TRBV27 to TRBJ1-6; D is unclear. V lost 5 bases to trimming and J lost 12 bases, with 11 bases between them. Per the germline V gene, CDR1 is MNHEY and CDR2 is SMNVEV (reference sequence). CDR3 size: 12 residues. In DNA, the CDR3 is TGTGCCAGCAGTCCTTCCTCGGTACCCCTCCACTTT. Translated: CASSPSSVPLHF.

This chain connects TRBV5-6 to TRBJ1-1; D unresolved. This CDR3 has 13 amino acids. Per the germline V gene, CDR1 is SGHDT and CDR2 is YYEEEE. V lost 4 bases, J lost 2 bases, and 9 bases lay in between. The CDR3 loop reads CASSPGLNTEAFF. CDR3 nucleotides: TGTGCCAGCAGCCCTGGACTAAACACTGAAGCTTTCTTT.

The CDR3 sequence: CASSPSPRANTEAFF. The CDR3 nucleotides are TGTGCCAGCAGCCCCTCCCCGAGGGCGAACACTGAAGCTTTCTTT. The chain recombines TRBV11-3 with TRBJ1-1; unclear D gene. CDR3 size: 15 residues. Germline loops: CDR1 SGHNT, CDR2 YENEEA. V lost 5 bases and J lost 1, with 14 bases in between.

In this sample, this clone turned up once. This chain links TRBV2 with TRBJ2-1, with TRBD2 identical over 13 bases. The CDR3 is made up of 16 amino acids. Germline CDR1 reads SNHLY; CDR2 reads FYNNEI. V lost 6 bases, J lost 3 bases, and 5 bases stayed unmatched. CDR3 sequence: CASRGLAGTLYNEQFF. CDR3 nucleotides: TGTGCCAGCAGGGGACTAGCGGGGACCCTCTACAATGAGCAGTTCTTC. The full variable domain, completed using reference TRBV2 and TRBJ2-1, is EPEVTQTPSHQVTQMGQEVILRCVPISNHLYFYWYRQILGQKVEFLVSFYNNEISEKSEIFDDQFSVERPDGSNFTLKIRSTKLEDSAMYFCASRGLAGTLYNEQFFGPGTRLTVL.

J is TRBJ2-2 and V is TRBV19; D might be TRBD1 (7 bases). V was trimmed by 5 bases and J by 7 bases, leaving 17 bases between them. Germline V lookup: CDR1 LNHDA, CDR2 SQIVND (reference sequence). CDR3 length equals 15 residues. The CDR3 bases are TGTGCCAGTAGTTTCAGACAGGGAGGATACGGGGAGCTGTTTTTT. Translating it yields CASSFRQGGYGELFF.

The chain recombines TRBV25-1 with TRBJ1-2; 10 bases map to TRBD1. The CDR3 extends over 16 amino acids. The J segment lost 5 bases and the V segment lost 6 bases, leaving 12 bases of the junction unmatched. CDR1 is MGHDK and CDR2 is SYGVNS in the germline V gene. The CDR3 protein is CASRDTGTGDWYGYTF. As DNA, the CDR3 is TGTGCCAGCAGAGACACCGGGACAGGGGATTGGTATGGCTACACCTTC.

This rearrangement joins TRBV7-3 to TRBJ2-1; 7 nucleotides line up with TRBD1. The CDR3 runs 13 residues. Germline values: CDR1 SGHTA, CDR2 FQGTGA. V lost 4 bases, J lost 13 bases, and 10 bases stayed unmatched. This CDR3 reads CASSSSTGAEQFF. The CDR3 DNA reads as TGTGCCAGCAGCTCCAGTACAGGGGCCGAACAGTTCTTC.

V and J are TRBV27 and TRBJ1-5; tentatively, D is TRBD1 (6 bases). The V gene's germline CDR1 is MNHEY and CDR2 SMNVEV (reference sequence). V shed 0 bases and J shed 2 bases, with 11 bases lying between them. The CDR3 length is 16 residues. Written as DNA, the CDR3 is TGTGCCAGCAGTTTATCGGGGGGCGAGGGCAATCAGCCCCAGCATTTT. Translation: CASSLSGGEGNQPQHF.

The rearrangement joins TRBV5-4 to TRBJ2-5; 8 bases agree with TRBD1. The CDR3 spans 13 residues. Germline CDR1 and CDR2: SGHNT and YYREEE (reference sequence). Germline trimming cut 2 bases from V and 4 bases from J; bases unmatched to any gene: 1. The CDR3 loop reads CASSFGQGETQYF. CDR3 bases: TGTGCCAGCAGCTTTGGACAGGGAGAGACCCAGTACTTC.

The chain couples TRBV5-4 to TRBJ1-2, with TRBD1 as a possible D gene (6 bases). The germline gives CDR1 SGHNT, CDR2 YYREEE (reference sequence). The germline V and J ends were trimmed by 1 base and 3 bases, with 19 bases remaining between them. The CDR3 length is 17 residues. CDR3 loop: CASSLIGRGNKDYGYTF. The CDR3 DNA reads TGTGCCAGCAGCTTGATCGGGAGGGGGAATAAGGACTATGGCTACACCTTC. The full variable domain, its missing parts supplied by reference TRBV5-4 and TRBJ1-2, is ETGVTQSPTHLIKTRGQQVTLRCSSQSGHNTVSWYQQALGQGPQFIFQYYREEENGRGNFPPRFSGLQFPNYSSELNVNALELDDSALYLCASSLIGRGNKDYGYTFGSGTRLTVV.

The rearrangement uses TRBV6-1 and TRBJ2-2, with D maybe TRBD2 (7 bases). The V end lost 2 bases, the J end lost 3 bases, and 22 bases lay between the germline ends. CDR3 size: 19 residues. Germline assignment: CDR1 MNHNS and CDR2 SASEGT. The CDR3 region has the DNA TGTGCCAGCAGTGAACCTGTGGGAGGGGGGTATCGGCACACCGGGGAGCTGTTTTTT. Amino acids: CASSEPVGGGYRHTGELFF.

This clone was recorded only once. This chain joins TRBV30 and TRBJ1-5; D gene ambiguous. CDR3 size: 14 residues. Trimming removed 0 bases from V and 3 bases from J, with 9 bases in between. Germline V gene data show CDR1 as GTSNPN and CDR2 as SVGIG (reference sequence). For the CDR3, the DNA is TGTGCCTGGAGTGTAAAGGGTCTCAATCAGCCCCAGCATTTT. This translates into CAWSVKGLNQPQHF.

The J gene is TRBJ1-6, the V gene TRBV21-1. TRBV21-1 is recorded as a pseudogene. The CDR3 sequence is 17 residues long. CDR3 DNA: TGTGCCAGCAGCAAAGGAAACGGGGGCGAGGGAAATTCACCCCTCCACTTT. Amino acids: CASSKGNGGEGNSPLHF.

The chain combines TRBV5-1 with TRBJ2-7; TRBD1 might be the D (6 bases). CDR3 length: 14 amino acids. The germline V and J ends were trimmed by 6 bases and 2 bases, with 15 bases remaining between them. Per the germline V gene, CDR1 is SGHRS and CDR2 is YFSETQ. CDR3 sequence: CASNRHGGTYEQYF. The CDR3 coding sequence is TGCGCCAGCAACCGACATGGGGGCACCTACGAGCAGTACTTC.

The rearrangement joins TRBV7-9 to TRBJ2-7, with 8 positions matching TRBD2. The CDR3 consists of 14 residues. Per the germline V gene, CDR1 is SEHNR and CDR2 is FQNEAQ (reference sequence). J was trimmed by 6 bases and V by 5 bases; bases with no gene match: 9. This chain's CDR3 is CASSVMGGRLEQYF. The CDR3 region has the DNA TGTGCCAGCAGCGTAATGGGCGGGAGGCTCGAGCAGTACTTC.

The gene calls are TRBV7-9 and TRBJ2-3; D uncertain. Germline CDR1 and CDR2: SEHNR and FQNEAQ (reference sequence). The CDR3 has 15 amino acids. Trimming stripped 1 base from V and 2 bases from J, with 10 bases between. CDR3: CASSLVGGATDTQYF. CDR3 nucleotide sequence: TGTGCCAGCAGCTTAGTCGGCGGAGCCACAGATACGCAGTATTTT.

The chain couples TRBV5-1 to TRBJ2-3; possibly TRBD1 for D (7 bases). V was pared by 0 bases and J by 2 bases, with 13 bases between. The germline CDR1 and CDR2 sequences are SGHRS and YFSETQ. The CDR3 has 16 residues. This chain's CDR3 is CASSLGGTAITDTQYF. CDR3 DNA sequence: TGCGCCAGCAGCTTGGGCGGGACAGCTATCACAGATACGCAGTATTTT. The variable domain in full, completed from reference TRBV5-1 and TRBJ2-3, reads KAGVTQTPRYLIKTRGQQVTLSCSPISGHRSVSWYQQTPGQGLQFLFEYFSETQRNKGNFPGRFSGRQFSNSRSEMNVSTLELGDSALYLCASSLGGTAITDTQYFGPGTRLTVL.

The chain couples TRBV15 to TRBJ1-1, with a tentative D call TRBD1 (5 bases). The CDR3 runs 15 residues. Trimming pared 0 bases from V and 4 bases from J, leaving 12 bases between. Germline loops: CDR1 LNHNV, CDR2 YYDKDF (reference sequence). CDR3: CATSRDWGSGTEAFF. The DNA for the CDR3 is TGTGCCACCAGCAGAGATTGGGGGTCGGGCACTGAAGCTTTCTTT.

This chain links TRBV9 with TRBJ2-5; D is ambiguous. The CDR3 sequence is 12 residues long. CDR1 and CDR2 (germline): SGDLS, YYNGEE. V was clipped by 7 bases and J by 2 bases, with 9 bases between them. CDR3 region: CASHRWQETQYF. The CDR3, as DNA: TGTGCCAGCCATCGGTGGCAAGAGACCCAGTACTTC. Filled out from reference TRBV9 and TRBJ2-5, the complete variable domain reads DSGVTQTPKHLITATGQRVTLRCSPRSGDLSVYWYQQSLDQGLQFLIQYYNGEERAKGNILERFSAQQFPDLHSELNLSSLELGDSALYFCASHRWQETQYFGPGTRLLVL.

The rearrangement links TRBV4-2 to TRBJ2-4, with D perhaps matching TRBD1 or TRBD2 (5 bases each). The CDR3 consists of 14 residues. Germline-derived CDR1 and CDR2 are LGHNA and YNFKEQ. V was clipped by 3 bases and J by 3 bases, with 9 bases between them. The CDR3 reads CASSQRGGKNIQYF. The DNA of the CDR3 is TGTGCCAGCAGCCAGAGGGGTGGCAAAAACATTCAGTACTTC.

The genes are TRBV11-2 and TRBJ1-1; TRBD1 agrees at 9 bases. This CDR3 has 14 amino acids. The germline V gene has CDR1 SGHAT and CDR2 FQNNGV. V dropped 5 bases and J dropped 6; count of bases not matched to a gene: 7. The CDR3 loop reads CASSIDRGSAEAFF. The CDR3 coding sequence is TGTGCCAGCAGCATCGACAGGGGGAGCGCTGAAGCTTTCTTT.

The CDR3 sequence: CASSLGQGVYEQYF. In DNA form, the CDR3 reads TGTGCCAGCAGCTTAGGACAGGGAGTATACGAGCAGTACTTC. The chain couples TRBV11-1 to TRBJ2-7, with TRBD1 matching 7 bases. Trimming cost V 1 base and J 4 bases; bases outside gene matches: 4. The germline gives CDR1 SGHAT, CDR2 FQDESV (reference sequence). The CDR3 spans 14 residues.

The genes are TRBV5-4 and TRBJ2-7, with TRBD1 matching 10 bases. V dropped 4 bases and J dropped 6; count of bases not matched to a gene: 10. The germline V gene has CDR1 SGHNT and CDR2 YYREEE (reference sequence). The CDR3 is 15 amino acids. The CDR3 DNA is TGTGCCAGCAGCCCGATGGGACAGGGGACAGGCGAGCAGTACTTC. Translated: CASSPMGQGTGEQYF.

The CDR3 DNA follows: TGTGCCAGCGCCGGACAGACTGACTATGGCTACACCTTC. Translation: CASAGQTDYGYTF. The chain carries TRBV18 and TRBJ1-2; possibly TRBD1 for D (6 bases). This CDR3 contains 13 residues. Trimming removed 8 bases from V and 3 bases from J, with 13 bases in between. Germline-derived CDR1 and CDR2 are KGHSH and LQKENI.

The V gene is TRBV30, the J gene TRBJ1-2, with a possible D match to TRBD1 (6 bases). V was cut by 3 bases and J by 5 bases, with 13 bases left in between. The CDR3 has 13 amino acids. Germline lookup yields CDR1 GTSNPN and CDR2 SVGIG (reference sequence). The CDR3 is CAWRGYRVYGYTF. CDR3 nucleotides: TGTGCCTGGAGAGGTTACAGGGTTTATGGCTACACCTTC.

This chain links TRBV28 with TRBJ2-1; tentative D call: TRBD2 (7 bases). The CDR3 extends over 16 amino acids. V was trimmed by 1 base and J by 5 bases, leaving 15 bases between them. CDR1 is MDHEN and CDR2 is SYDVKM in the germline V gene. CDR3 protein: CASSLSGGRIDNEQFF. CDR3 DNA: TGTGCCAGCAGTTTATCGGGGGGCCGGATCGACAATGAGCAGTTCTTC.

The chain has TRBV7-3 and TRBJ2-1; 8 positions match TRBD1. Germline CDR1 is SGHTA and CDR2 is FQGTGA. This CDR3 comprises 14 residues. Germline trimming cut 5 bases from V and 5 bases from J; bases unmatched to any gene: 5. The CDR3 sequence is CASSPGQADNEQFF. DNA for the CDR3: TGTGCCAGCAGCCCGGGACAGGCCGACAATGAGCAGTTCTTC.

The chain has TRBV5-1 and TRBJ1-2; TRBD1 might be the D (6 bases). There are 15 residues in the CDR3. Deletions cut 6 bases from V and 0 bases from J, with 15 bases between. From germline, CDR1 is SGHRS and CDR2 YFSETQ. The CDR3 is CASNDLGHPNYGYTF. The DNA of the CDR3 is TGCGCCAGCAACGACCTGGGACATCCTAACTATGGCTACACCTTC. Drawing the rest from reference TRBV5-1 and TRBJ1-2, the complete variable domain is KAGVTQTPRYLIKTRGQQVTLSCSPISGHRSVSWYQQTPGQGLQFLFEYFSETQRNKGNFPGRFSGRQFSNSRSEMNVSTLELGDSALYLCASNDLGHPNYGYTFGSGTRLTVV.

The rearrangement uses TRBV19 and TRBJ1-1; TRBD1 might be the D (5 bases). V dropped 7 bases and J dropped 4 bases, with 16 bases sitting between them. The CDR3 is made up of 14 amino acids. Germline V gene sequence: CDR1 LNHDA, CDR2 SQIVND (reference sequence). This chain's CDR3 is CASNGKGLGTEAFF. CDR3 DNA: TGTGCCAGTAATGGGAAGGGGTTGGGCACTGAAGCTTTCTTT.

The chain is built from TRBV28 and TRBJ1-1, with 9 bases aligning to TRBD1. The V gene's germline CDR1 is MDHEN and CDR2 SYDVKM. V was clipped by 3 bases and J by 5 bases; unmatched bases: 7. The CDR3 has 15 residues. The CDR3 is CASSFRGQGSTEAFF. The DNA for the CDR3 is TGTGCCAGCAGTTTCCGGGGACAGGGAAGTACTGAAGCTTTCTTT. The whole variable domain, filled in from reference TRBV28 and TRBJ1-1, reads DVKVTQSSRYLVKRTGEKVFLECVQDMDHENMFWYRQDPGLGLRLIYFSYDVKMKEKGDIPEGYSVSREKKERFSLILESASTNQTSMYLCASSFRGQGSTEAFFGQGTRLTVV.

Concerning this clone: This sample includes further DNA sequences coding for the same CDR3. This chain uses TRBV5-1 with TRBJ2-1; the match to TRBD2 covers 8 bases. The trim removed 4 bases at V and 0 bases at J, leaving 3 bases unmatched. This CDR3 has 15 residues. Germline assignment: CDR1 SGHRS and CDR2 YFSETQ. The CDR3 sequence: CASSPSGSSYNEQFF. CDR3 DNA: TGCGCCAGCAGCCCGAGCGGGAGCTCCTACAATGAGCAGTTCTTC.

The V and J genes are TRBV24-1 and TRBJ2-2, with 9 bases lining up with TRBD1. Germline V gives CDR1 KGHDR, CDR2 SFDVKD. CDR3 size: 18 residues. V was clipped by 3 bases and J by 5 bases; unmatched bases: 12. DNA for the CDR3: TGTGCCACCAGTGATCCAACCATTTCGACAGGGGGAACCGGGGAGCTGTTTTTT. Protein sequence: CATSDPTISTGGTGELFF.